This is a list of T cell receptor beta chains from one sample in a study of shared clonotypes between healthy human individuals. Clones were sequenced by immunoSEQ multiplex PCR, and TCRdb holds only the in-frame ones, with some missing. The repertoire holds about 1,800,000 clones, with about 94% as singletons. The source material was naive CD8+ T cells sorted from blood. Every receptor here comes from a man between 18 and 29 years old in good health. The CDR3 runs from the conserved cysteine through the conserved F or W. Each record gives: J gene, clone size, V gene, D gene, CDR3 protein, CDR3 DNA. The D gene is left open where the match is weak. Rows may omit the clone size; those that give it use once, few, many or a size class.

J: TRBJ1-1
size: -
V: TRBV5-6
D: -
CDR3: CASSFRGTEAFF
DNA: TGTGCCAGCAGCTTCCGAGGGACTGAAGCTTTCTTT

J: TRBJ2-7
size: once
V: TRBV19
D: TRBD2
CDR3: CASSIADRGGEQYF
DNA: TGTGCCAGTAGTATAGCGGATCGGGGGGGAGAGCAGTACTTC

J: TRBJ1-1
size: -
V: TRBV19
D: TRBD1
CDR3: CASSTRQGASTEAFF
DNA: TGTGCCAGTAGTACCCGACAGGGGGCGAGCACTGAAGCTTTCTTT

J: TRBJ2-5
size: -
V: TRBV30
D: -
CDR3: CAWSLGAGTETQYF
DNA: TGTGCCTGGAGTTTGGGTGCAGGAACTGAGACCCAGTACTTC

J: TRBJ2-3
size: -
V: TRBV2
D: -
CDR3: CASSEAAWGLDTQYF
DNA: TGTGCCAGCAGTGAAGCGGCGTGGGGTTTAGATACGCAGTATTTT

J: TRBJ2-7
size: -
V: TRBV13
D: -
CDR3: CASSPRESSYEQYF
DNA: TGTGCCAGCAGCCCGAGGGAGAGCTCCTACGAGCAGTACTTC

J: TRBJ2-1
size: -
V: TRBV2
D: TRBD2
CDR3: CASTQWLAGAPRDEQFF
DNA: TGTGCCAGCACCCAGTGGCTAGCGGGAGCTCCTAGGGATGAGCAGTTCTTC

J: TRBJ2-7
size: -
V: TRBV19
D: -
CDR3: CASSITSGVYEQYF
DNA: TGTGCCAGTAGTATTACCAGCGGAGTCTACGAGCAGTACTTC

J: TRBJ2-5
size: -
V: TRBV11-2
D: -
CDR3: CASSLDIGFETQYF
DNA: TGTGCCAGCAGCTTAGATATAGGCTTCGAGACCCAGTACTTC

J: TRBJ1-2
size: once
V: TRBV5-4
D: -
CDR3: CASSLGDGVYGYTF
DNA: TGTGCCAGCAGCTTAGGGGACGGTGTCTATGGCTACACCTTC

J: TRBJ2-2
size: -
V: TRBV27
D: TRBD2
CDR3: CASSPGLENTGELFF
DNA: TGTGCCAGCAGCCCGGGACTAGAGAACACCGGGGAGCTGTTTTTT

J: TRBJ1-2
size: -
V: TRBV5-4
D: -
CDR3: CASSQGVAGKVNYGYTF
DNA: TGTGCCAGCAGCCAAGGGGTCGCAGGGAAGGTTAACTATGGCTACACCTTC

J: TRBJ2-1
size: -
V: TRBV7-6
D: -
CDR3: CASSLDSFSYNEQFF
DNA: TGTGCCAGCAGCTTAGACTCTTTTTCCTACAATGAGCAGTTCTTC

J: TRBJ1-6
size: -
V: TRBV27
D: -
CDR3: CASSLRGGGSPLHF
DNA: TGTGCCAGCAGTTTAAGAGGAGGAGGCTCACCCCTCCACTTT

J: TRBJ1-6
size: -
V: TRBV12-5
D: -
CDR3: CASGLTAFGEGYRNSPLHF
DNA: TGTGCTAGTGGTTTGACCGCCTTCGGGGAGGGCTATAGGAATTCACCCCTCCACTTT

J: TRBJ2-7
size: once
V: TRBV4-3
D: -
CDR3: CASSQVLSSSYEQYF
DNA: TGCGCCAGCAGCCAAGTACTTAGTAGCTCCTACGAGCAGTACTTC

J: TRBJ2-7
size: -
V: TRBV2
D: -
CDR3: CASSPEGSSYEQYF
DNA: TGTGCCAGCAGTCCGGAGGGCAGCTCCTACGAGCAGTACTTC

J: TRBJ1-2
size: -
V: TRBV27
D: -
CDR3: CASSLYRGGDYGYTF
DNA: TGTGCCAGCAGTTTATATAGGGGTGGGGACTATGGCTACACCTTC

J: TRBJ1-3
size: -
V: TRBV9
D: -
CDR3: CASTPTPGNTIYF
DNA: TGTGCCAGCACTCCTACCCCTGGAAACACCATATATTTT

J: TRBJ2-1
size: -
V: TRBV9
D: TRBD2
CDR3: CASSVSGTSGTNEQFF
DNA: TGTGCCAGCAGCGTCTCCGGGACTAGCGGGACCAATGAGCAGTTCTTC

J: TRBJ2-7
size: -
V: TRBV27
D: -
CDR3: CASSLLEGEQYF
DNA: TGTGCCAGCAGTTTACTAGAGGGCGAGCAGTACTTC

J: TRBJ2-7
size: -
V: TRBV19
D: TRBD1
CDR3: CASSDRGTYEQYF
DNA: TGTGCCAGTAGCGACAGGGGGACCTACGAGCAGTACTTC

J: TRBJ2-7
size: -
V: TRBV19
D: -
CDR3: CASSIGSVGEQYF
DNA: TGTGCCAGTAGTATAGGCAGTGTTGGCGAGCAGTACTTC

J: TRBJ1-2
size: -
V: TRBV7-9
D: TRBD1
CDR3: CASSQTGEEINYGYTF
DNA: TGTGCCAGCAGTCAGACAGGGGAGGAGATTAACTATGGCTACACCTTC

J: TRBJ2-7
size: -
V: TRBV7-9
D: -
CDR3: CASSVGSYEQYF
DNA: TGTGCCAGCAGCGTAGGTAGCTACGAGCAGTACTTC

J: TRBJ1-2
size: -
V: TRBV7-9
D: -
CDR3: CASSLGVAASNYGYTF
DNA: TGTGCCAGCAGCTTAGGTGTAGCGGCGTCTAACTATGGCTACACCTTC

J: TRBJ1-1
size: -
V: TRBV7-9
D: -
CDR3: CASSLGGPGHTEAFF
DNA: TGTGCCAGCAGCTTAGGGGGGCCAGGACACACTGAAGCTTTCTTT

J: TRBJ2-5
size: -
V: TRBV6-6
D: -
CDR3: CASSYPPGGQETQYF
DNA: TGTGCCAGCAGTTACCCGCCGGGTGGACAAGAGACCCAGTACTTC

J: TRBJ2-3
size: few
V: TRBV7-9
D: -
CDR3: CASSLAEVQGTDTQYF
DNA: TGTGCCAGCAGCTTAGCGGAAGTGCAGGGCACAGATACGCAGTATTTT

J: TRBJ2-7
size: -
V: TRBV2
D: -
CDR3: CASSAEVSPYEQYF
DNA: TGTGCCAGCAGCGCAGAGGTCTCTCCCTACGAGCAGTACTTC

J: TRBJ2-7
size: -
V: TRBV7-9
D: -
CDR3: CASSLGNLPSYEQYF
DNA: TGTGCCAGCAGCTTAGGTAACTTACCCTCCTACGAGCAGTACTTC

J: TRBJ1-5
size: -
V: TRBV28
D: -
CDR3: CASRSRALHQPQHF
DNA: TGTGCCAGCAGATCCCGGGCCCTCCACCAGCCCCAGCATTTT

J: TRBJ1-2
size: -
V: TRBV9
D: -
CDR3: CASSAGPYPNYGYTF
DNA: TGTGCCAGCAGCGCCGGGCCTTACCCCAACTATGGCTACACCTTC

J: TRBJ1-2
size: -
V: TRBV6-4
D: -
CDR3: CASSDSVGAFSGYTF
DNA: TGTGCCAGCAGTGACTCGGTAGGGGCATTTAGCGGCTACACCTTC

J: TRBJ2-2
size: -
V: TRBV4-2
D: TRBD2
CDR3: CASSVTSGPNTGELFF
DNA: TGTGCCAGCAGCGTTACTAGCGGACCGAACACCGGGGAGCTGTTTTTT

J: TRBJ2-7
size: -
V: TRBV5-5
D: TRBD1
CDR3: CASSFSIGQGAYEQYF
DNA: TGTGCCAGCAGCTTCTCAATCGGACAGGGGGCCTACGAGCAGTACTTC

J: TRBJ2-5
size: -
V: TRBV7-9
D: TRBD2
CDR3: CAPKALAEETQYF
DNA: TGTGCCCCCAAGGCACTAGCGGAAGAGACCCAGTACTTC

J: TRBJ1-1
size: -
V: TRBV5-1
D: -
CDR3: CASSLGANTEAFF
DNA: TGCGCCAGCAGCCTCGGGGCGAACACTGAAGCTTTCTTT

J: TRBJ1-1
size: -
V: TRBV6-1
D: -
CDR3: CASSVWQGETEAFF
DNA: TGTGCCAGCAGTGTTTGGCAGGGAGAAACTGAAGCTTTCTTT

J: TRBJ2-7
size: -
V: TRBV10-1
D: -
CDR3: CASSPDRDFYEQYF
DNA: TGCGCCAGCAGTCCAGACCGGGACTTTTACGAGCAGTACTTC

J: TRBJ2-2
size: -
V: TRBV6-5
D: -
CDR3: CASSYSIGPGELFF
DNA: TGTGCCAGCAGTTACTCGATAGGACCGGGGGAGCTGTTTTTT

J: TRBJ1-1
size: -
V: TRBV29-1
D: -
CDR3: CSVEGSGGMSTEAFF
DNA: TGCAGCGTTGAGGGGTCCGGGGGTATGAGCACTGAAGCTTTCTTT

J: TRBJ2-7
size: once
V: TRBV7-2
D: -
CDR3: CASSLRENFSYEQYF
DNA: TGTGCCAGCAGCTTACGTGAAAACTTCTCCTACGAGCAGTACTTC

J: TRBJ2-7
size: -
V: TRBV15
D: -
CDR3: CATSSRRQIEQYF
DNA: TGTGCCACCAGCTCCCGACGGCAAATCGAGCAGTACTTC

J: TRBJ2-7
size: -
V: TRBV18
D: -
CDR3: CASSPQTGTYEQYF
DNA: TGTGCCAGCTCACCACAAACGGGGACCTACGAGCAGTACTTC

J: TRBJ2-3
size: once
V: TRBV7-9
D: -
CDR3: CASSLIGGTDTQYF
DNA: TGTGCCAGCAGCTTAATCGGGGGTACAGATACGCAGTATTTT

J: TRBJ1-2
size: -
V: TRBV27
D: -
CDR3: CASSLGKGTANYGYTF
DNA: TGTGCCAGCAGTTTAGGGAAAGGGACTGCAAACTATGGCTACACCTTC

J: TRBJ1-1
size: -
V: TRBV19
D: -
CDR3: CASSIAGTGTEAFF
DNA: TGTGCCAGTAGTATAGCAGGGACGGGAACTGAAGCTTTCTTT

J: TRBJ2-7
size: -
V: TRBV13
D: TRBD2
CDR3: CASSPSTSGGVYEQYF
DNA: TGTGCCAGCAGCCCATCGACTAGCGGGGGGGTCTACGAGCAGTACTTC

J: TRBJ2-7
size: once
V: TRBV27
D: -
CDR3: CASLGTDAPPYEQYF
DNA: TGTGCCAGCCTGGGAACAGACGCCCCCCCCTACGAGCAGTACTTC

J: TRBJ2-7
size: -
V: TRBV4-1
D: -
CDR3: CASSQVDRDYEQYF
DNA: TGCGCCAGCAGCCAAGTCGATCGGGACTACGAGCAGTACTTC

J: TRBJ2-7
size: once
V: TRBV19
D: TRBD2
CDR3: CATAPGLGAYEQYF
DNA: TGTGCCACCGCCCCGGGACTAGGGGCCTACGAGCAGTACTTC